The clone carrying this T cell receptor beta chain is medium-sized within its sample. The sample comes from a study of tumor-infiltrating lymphocytes in oesophageal squamous cell carcinoma. TCRdb analysed the PCR reads with MiXCR anew, one entry per CDR3 protein. This table has about 15,000 distinct CDR3 sequences, 50% appearing once. This receptor was obtained from a male donor with esophageal squamous cell carcinoma. Material: blood.

CDR3 nucleotides: TGTGCCAGCAGTTACTCCGGCGGGGGGGATTACGAGCAGTACTTC. Translation gives CASSYSGGGDYEQYF. The rearrangement links TRBV6-6 to TRBJ2-7; 9 positions agree with TRBD2. With 0 bases clipped from V and 4 bases from J, the junction kept 4 bases outside the gene matches. Looked up from germline, CDR1 is MNHNY and CDR2 is SVGAGI (reference sequence). The CDR3 runs 15 residues.